A few counts support the clone carrying this T cell receptor (beta chain). Its antigen is still unknown. The data belong to a study of shared clonotypes between healthy human individuals. Study at large: The study drew on two women and three men aged 18 to 49 as donors. The study, taken as a whole, reports: Among the subsets, naive ones generally showed larger estimated richness than memory ones. It was expected that sequencing depth would affect clonotype sharing among donors.

Each sorted subset replicate got 200 ng genomic DNA, about 33,000 genomes. The assay was immunoSEQ multiplex PCR, and TCRdb's table has in-frame clones only and misses some. The sample consists of about 680,000 clones, about 74% of them appearing once. The specimen sequenced was memory CD4+ T cells sorted from blood. As to subset: CD45RA-negative fraction. This TCR was sampled from a woman in her 30s in good health.

The CDR3 nucleotides are TGTGCCAGCTCACCACGCGGGAGTAAGGAAGAGACCCAGTACTTC. Translating gives CASSPRGSKEETQYF. The chain is built from TRBV18 and TRBJ2-5; TRBD2 aligns across 7 bases. This CDR3 comprises 15 residues. The trim removed 1 base at V and 3 bases at J, leaving 5 bases unmatched. Germline assignment: CDR1 KGHSH and CDR2 LQKENI.